This T cell receptor (beta chain) derives from a study of cytomegalovirus exposure and HLA in healthy donors. As to this clone: Its antigen is still unknown.

The CDR3 spans 14 residues. V lost 6 bases and J lost 2; bases outside the gene matches: 5. CDR1 and CDR2 from the germline V gene are MNHNS and SASEGT. In the PCR, 60 Vbeta and 13 Jbeta primers were used. The method was immunoSEQ multiplex PCR; TCRdb's version includes in-frame clones alone and lacks a portion of them. The sample consists of under 250,000 clones, roughly 80% of them appearing once. Whole-study results and caveats: Later findings reportedly placed an Asian-associated ancestry cluster below the 666-donor mean for N-insertions.

This clonotype was sampled from a woman aged 25 to 39 in good health and CMV-seronegative. The sequenced sample was PBMCs. The V call is TRBV6-1, the J call TRBJ2-7; 9 positions match TRBD1. CDR3 region: CASRTGQGAYEQYF. The CDR3 coding sequence is TGTGCCAGCAGGACGGGACAGGGAGCCTACGAGCAGTACTTC.